This T cell receptor delta chain was sequenced for a study of γδ T cells in repeated Plasmodium falciparum infection. Study-level findings and limits: Many TCRgamma sequences overlapped between individuals in stable Vgamma9/Vdelta2+ repertoires.

TRG and TRD sequences were obtained from every sorted gammadelta sample. TCRdb re-called the multiplex PCR reads through CATT. Of some 100,000 delta-chain clones listed, about 1.5% are singletons. Regarding this clone: Its antigen is unidentified. TCRdb pairs this DNA with a much larger clone's protein that differs at residue 7, likely a read error; the protein shown was translated from the DNA.

The CDR3 has 23 residues. Germline trimming cut 4 bases from V and 1 base from J; bases unmatched to any gene: 32. Germline V gene sequence: CDR1 TVYSNPD, CDR2 GDNSRS (reference sequence). Vgamma9/Vdelta2+ and Vdelta2-negative gammadelta T cells were flow-sorted from PBMC for bulk sequencing. Source material: gamma-delta T cells from blood. This sequence was found in a pool of human donors (malaria-infected and uninfected, not separated). This sequence joins TRDV3 and TRDJ1; 11 bases map to TRDD3. CDR3 residues: CASLPNDWGISHRILRPTDKLIF. The CDR3 DNA sequence: TGTGCCTCCCTTCCCAACGACTGGGGGATATCACATAGAATCCTTCGCCCCACCGATAAACTCATCTTT.